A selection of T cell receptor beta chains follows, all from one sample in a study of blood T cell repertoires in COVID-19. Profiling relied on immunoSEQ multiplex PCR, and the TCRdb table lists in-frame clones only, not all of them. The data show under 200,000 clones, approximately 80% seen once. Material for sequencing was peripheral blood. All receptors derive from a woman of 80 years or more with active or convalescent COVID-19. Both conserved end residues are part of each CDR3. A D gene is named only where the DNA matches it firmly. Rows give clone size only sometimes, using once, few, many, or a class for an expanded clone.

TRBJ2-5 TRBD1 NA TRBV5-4 TGTGCCAGCAGCACCGGACAGGCCGTGGGGCAAGAGACCCAGTACTTC CASSTGQAVGQETQYF
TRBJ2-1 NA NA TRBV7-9 TGTGCCACCTTCCCCCGCGGGGTTTACAATGAGCAGTTCTTC CATFPRGVYNEQFF
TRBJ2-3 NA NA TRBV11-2 TGTGCCAGCAGCTTAGAGGCGGGCACAGATACGCAGTATTTT CASSLEAGTDTQYF
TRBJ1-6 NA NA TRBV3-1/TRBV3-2 TGTGCCAGCAGCCAAGATCAGGGAAGGAATTCACCCCTCCACTTT CASSQDQGRNSPLHF
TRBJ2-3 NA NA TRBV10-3 TGTGCCATCAGTGAGTCGACAGGCATTAGCACAGATACGCAGTATTTT CAISESTGISTDTQYF
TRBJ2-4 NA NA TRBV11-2 TGTGCCAGCAGCTTAGGCGATCGACTAGCCAAAAACATTCAGTACTTC CASSLGDRLAKNIQYF
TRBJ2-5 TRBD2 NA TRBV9 TGTGCCAGCAGCCCAGGGACTAGCGGGGGGATACAAGAGACCCAGTACTTC CASSPGTSGGIQETQYF
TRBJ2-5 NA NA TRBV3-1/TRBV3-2 TGTGCCAGCAGCCAAACAGGGCGAGAGACCCAGTACTTC CASSQTGRETQYF
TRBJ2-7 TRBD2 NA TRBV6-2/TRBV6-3 TGTGCCAGCAGCTCCCTGCCGGGAGGGGAGGGGTCCTACGAGCAGTACTTC CASSSLPGGEGSYEQYF
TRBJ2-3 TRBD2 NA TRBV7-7 TGTGCTAGCAGCCCCGCGGGGGGGGGCGTTGATACGCAGTATTTT CASSPAGGGVDTQYF
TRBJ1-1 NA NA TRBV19 TGTGCCAGTAGGATTAAGACAGATTTGAACACTGAAGCTTTCTTT CASRIKTDLNTEAFF
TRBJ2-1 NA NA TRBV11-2 TGTGCCAGCAGCTTAAGGGGCCTTCTGGAGAGCTCCTACAATGAGCAGTTCTTC CASSLRGLLESSYNEQFF
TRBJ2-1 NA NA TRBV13 TGTGCCAGCAGCTTAGGCAGGCCCTCGGAGGGCAAGTTCTTC CASSLGRPSEGKFF
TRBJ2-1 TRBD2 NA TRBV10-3 TGTGCCATCAGTGAGTCGGGACTAGCGGGGGGCCCATACAATGAGCAGTTCTTC CAISESGLAGGPYNEQFF
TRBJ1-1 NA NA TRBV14 TGTGCCAGCAGCCAAGTTACAGCAATGATGAACACTGAAGCTTTCTTT CASSQVTAMMNTEAFF
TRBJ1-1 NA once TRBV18 TGTGCCAGCTCCCCTGACAGTTACGAAGCTTTCTTT CASSPDSYEAFF
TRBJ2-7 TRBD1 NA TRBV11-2 TGTGCCAGCAGTCCAACAGGGGGTGTTCCTCGGGACGAGCAGTACTTC CASSPTGGVPRDEQYF